Below are 4 T cell receptor beta chains sequenced from a single sample in a study of T-cell reconstitution after alpha-beta-depleted transplantation in children. Unique molecular identifiers featured in how the TCRbeta library was prepared. TCRdb redid the calling of the PCR reads with MiXCR, one entry per CDR3 protein. The table has about 460,000 distinct CDR3 sequences, over 9.5% seen once. The specimen comprised PBMCs, sampled before TCRalphabeta/CD19-depleted stem cell transplant. All receptors come from a child aged 2 to 10 with inherited bone marrow failure, due to receive a stem cell transplant.

This clonotype has just a few counts. A read error may produce the germline difference seen at one junction end. The V gene is TRBV2, the J gene TRBJ1-4; no firm D call. The CDR3 totals 13 residues. Germline lookup yields CDR1 SNHLY and CDR2 FYNNEI. CDR3 sequence reads: CASSTDNQGNRLF. The CDR3 coding sequence is TGTGCCAGCAGTACTGACAACCAAGGAAACCGTCTTTTT.

This clonotype appeared many times. V usage is TRBV27 and J usage is TRBJ1-2, with 7 bases aligning to TRBD1. CDR1 is MNHEY and CDR2 is SMNVEV in the germline V gene (reference sequence). The CDR3 spans 13 residues. Unmatched junction bases numbered 7, after V lost 3 bases and J lost 9 bases. The CDR3, as DNA: TGTGCCAGCAGTTTCCAAGGGGGCGAGCGCTACACCTTC. Translating gives CASSFQGGERYTF.

In its sample, this clonotype was seen many times. This chain links TRBV27 with TRBJ1-5, with D uncertain. The CDR3 sequence is 15 residues long. Germline CDR1 MNHEY, CDR2 SMNVEV (reference sequence). Trimming shortened V by 7 bases and J by 1 base, and 14 bases separated the two germline ends. CDR3 residues: CASTPRALSNQPQHF. DNA of the CDR3: TGTGCCAGCACCCCTAGGGCACTAAGCAATCAGCCCCAGCATTTT.

This clonotype was detected many times. This chain joins TRBV4-3 and TRBJ2-1; D is ambiguous. The germline CDR1 and CDR2 sequences are LGHNA and YSLEER. Between the trimmed V and J ends, which lost 0 bases and 2 bases, there was a span of 14 bases. The CDR3 sequence is 17 residues long. The CDR3 DNA reads as TGCGCCAGCAGCCAAGAAGAAGGAGCGTTTCCCTACAATGAGCAGTTCTTC. Its protein is CASSQEEGAFPYNEQFF.